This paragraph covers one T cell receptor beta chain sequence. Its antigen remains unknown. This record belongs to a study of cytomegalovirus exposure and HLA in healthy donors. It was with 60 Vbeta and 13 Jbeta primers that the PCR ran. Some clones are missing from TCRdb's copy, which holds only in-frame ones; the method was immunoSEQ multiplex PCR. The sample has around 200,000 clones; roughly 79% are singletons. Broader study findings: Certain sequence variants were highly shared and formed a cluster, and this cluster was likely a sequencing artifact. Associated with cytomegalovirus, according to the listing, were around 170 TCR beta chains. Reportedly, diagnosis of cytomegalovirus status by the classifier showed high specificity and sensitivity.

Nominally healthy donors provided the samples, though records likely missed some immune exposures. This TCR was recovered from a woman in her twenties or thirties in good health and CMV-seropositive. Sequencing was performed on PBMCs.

The CDR3 sequence is CASSSPGQAGTEAFF. CDR3 sequence (DNA): TGTGCCAGCAGCTCACCCGGACAGGCGGGCACTGAAGCTTTCTTT. J is TRBJ1-1 and V is TRBV5-6, with 7 bases aligning to TRBD1. The V segment lost 3 bases and the J segment 4 bases; nucleotides outside the gene matches: 9. This CDR3 contains 15 residues. CDR1 SGHDT and CDR2 YYEEEE come from the germline V gene.